The rows below give T cell receptor beta chains drawn from one sample of a study of blood T cell repertoires in COVID-19. Sequencing used immunoSEQ multiplex PCR; TCRdb keeps in-frame clones, though not all of them. Of over 130,000 clones detected, 75% to 90% appear once; the ten largest clones hold 2.2%. Sequenced material: peripheral blood. Source of these receptors: a man aged 65 to 85 with acute or convalescent COVID-19. CDR3s include the opening cysteine and the closing phenylalanine or tryptophan. D genes are given only for firm matches.

CDR3 DNA | CDR3 protein | J gene | D gene | CDR3 length | V gene
TGTGCCAGCACCGTTTGGGGGACCGGGACACAAGACTCTGGAAACACCATATATTTT | CASTVWGTGTQDSGNTIYF | TRBJ1-3 | NA | 19 | TRBV28
TGTGCCAGCAGTCAGGGACAGGGAGGGGAAAAACTGTTTTTT | CASSQGQGGEKLFF | TRBJ1-4 | TRBD1 | 14 | TRBV6-5
TGTGCCAGCGGTGGTGGTAGGGGGCAGATTAGTTATGAAAAACTGTTTTTT | CASGGGRGQISYEKLFF | TRBJ1-4 | TRBD1 | 17 | TRBV28
TGTGCCAGCACCTCTGCTGGAGAATTGGGTGAAGCTTTCTTT | CASTSAGELGEAFF | TRBJ1-1 | NA | 14 | TRBV6-5
TGTGCCAGCAGCGGAGAAGTACCGGGACATACCGAAAAACTGTTTTTT | CASSGEVPGHTEKLFF | TRBJ1-4 | NA | 16 | TRBV9
TGCGCCAGCAGCTCGGCTAGCGGGAGGTGGTACGAGCAGTACTTC | CASSSASGRWYEQYF | TRBJ2-7 | TRBD2 | 15 | TRBV5-1
TGTGCCAGCAGTCGACAGGGGGGCTATGGCTACACCTTC | CASSRQGGYGYTF | TRBJ1-2 | TRBD1 | 13 | TRBV12-3/TRBV12-4
TGTGCCAGCTCACCAATGGACAGGTTAAATTCACCCCTCCACTTT | CASSPMDRLNSPLHF | TRBJ1-6 | TRBD1 | 15 | TRBV18
TGCAGCGCCCGTAGTCCAGCGTCCGAGCAGTTCTTC | CSARSPASEQFF | TRBJ2-1 | NA | 12 | TRBV29-1
TGTGCCAGCAGTTCCTTCGGACTGGAATCCTACGAGCAGTACTTC | CASSSFGLESYEQYF | TRBJ2-7 | NA | 15 | TRBV28
TGTGCCATCAGCCCAGGACAGGGTAGCAATCAGCCCCAGCATTTT | CAISPGQGSNQPQHF | TRBJ1-5 | TRBD1 | 15 | TRBV10-3
TGCGCCAGCAGCCCCGGGACAGCTTCCTACGAGCAGTACTTC | CASSPGTASYEQYF | TRBJ2-7 | TRBD1 | 14 | TRBV5-1
TGTGCCAGCAGTGGGCCTACCGACAGGGGGCAGGACACCATATATTTT | CASSGPTDRGQDTIYF | TRBJ1-3 | TRBD1 | 16 | TRBV2
TGTGCCAGCAGCCGTATTCGTTCACCCCTCCACTTT | CASSRIRSPLHF | TRBJ1-6 | NA | 12 | TRBV28
TGTGCCAGCAGTATTCCAGGGCCTTCTAATGAAAAACTGTTTTTT | CASSIPGPSNEKLFF | TRBJ1-4 | NA | 15 | TRBV28
TGTGCCAGCAGTGTCCCTAGCAGAAGGCCCTCCTACGAGCAGTACTTC | CASSVPSRRPSYEQYF | TRBJ2-7 | NA | 16 | TRBV28
TGTGCCAGCGACACCTGGGGCAGACACACTGAAGCTTTCTTT | CASDTWGRHTEAFF | TRBJ1-1 | NA | 14 | TRBV5-6
TGTGCCAGCAGCTTAGATCAGGGCTACTATGGCTACACCTTC | CASSLDQGYYGYTF | TRBJ1-2 | NA | 14 | TRBV11-2
TGTGCCAGCAGCTCCTTTAGTGGGCCGGAGACCCAGTACTTC | CASSSFSGPETQYF | TRBJ2-5 | NA | 14 | TRBV5-4
TGTGCCAGCAGTTACTCGAACCAAGGGGATCTTGGCTACACCTTC | CASSYSNQGDLGYTF | TRBJ1-2 | NA | 15 | TRBV6-5
TGTGCCAGCAGCGTCGTGGGGACTGGAGCCTACGAGCAGTACTTC | CASSVVGTGAYEQYF | TRBJ2-7 | NA | 15 | TRBV6-5
TGTGCCAGCTCGCCAGGACAGAATGAAGCTTTCTTT | CASSPGQNEAFF | TRBJ1-1 | NA | 12 | TRBV18
TGTGCCAGCAGTTACTCGGTCCAGGGCGAAACCTACGAGCAGTACTTC | CASSYSVQGETYEQYF | TRBJ2-7 | NA | 16 | TRBV6-5
TGTGCCAGCTCACTACAGGGGGCACTGCATCAGCCCCAGCATTTT | CASSLQGALHQPQHF | TRBJ1-5 | TRBD1 | 15 | TRBV18
TGTGCCAGCAGGCTAAGGGGGAAGACCCAGTACTTC | CASRLRGKTQYF | TRBJ2-5 | NA | 12 | TRBV6-6
TGTGCCAGCAGCGAGACAGTGACTAGTGGCTACACCTTC | CASSETVTSGYTF | TRBJ1-2 | NA | 13 | TRBV7-2
TGTGCCAGCAGCTCCCCGGCTAGCACCAAAGAGACCCAGTACTTC | CASSSPASTKETQYF | TRBJ2-5 | NA | 15 | TRBV7-6
TGTGCCAGCAGCTTAGGGTTCAGCGGGGCTGGCGAGCAGTACTTC | CASSLGFSGAGEQYF | TRBJ2-7 | TRBD2 | 15 | TRBV11-1
TGTGCCACCAGTGATACCAGGGTGGTTCAGCCCCAGCATTTT | CATSDTRVVQPQHF | TRBJ1-5 | NA | 14 | TRBV24-1